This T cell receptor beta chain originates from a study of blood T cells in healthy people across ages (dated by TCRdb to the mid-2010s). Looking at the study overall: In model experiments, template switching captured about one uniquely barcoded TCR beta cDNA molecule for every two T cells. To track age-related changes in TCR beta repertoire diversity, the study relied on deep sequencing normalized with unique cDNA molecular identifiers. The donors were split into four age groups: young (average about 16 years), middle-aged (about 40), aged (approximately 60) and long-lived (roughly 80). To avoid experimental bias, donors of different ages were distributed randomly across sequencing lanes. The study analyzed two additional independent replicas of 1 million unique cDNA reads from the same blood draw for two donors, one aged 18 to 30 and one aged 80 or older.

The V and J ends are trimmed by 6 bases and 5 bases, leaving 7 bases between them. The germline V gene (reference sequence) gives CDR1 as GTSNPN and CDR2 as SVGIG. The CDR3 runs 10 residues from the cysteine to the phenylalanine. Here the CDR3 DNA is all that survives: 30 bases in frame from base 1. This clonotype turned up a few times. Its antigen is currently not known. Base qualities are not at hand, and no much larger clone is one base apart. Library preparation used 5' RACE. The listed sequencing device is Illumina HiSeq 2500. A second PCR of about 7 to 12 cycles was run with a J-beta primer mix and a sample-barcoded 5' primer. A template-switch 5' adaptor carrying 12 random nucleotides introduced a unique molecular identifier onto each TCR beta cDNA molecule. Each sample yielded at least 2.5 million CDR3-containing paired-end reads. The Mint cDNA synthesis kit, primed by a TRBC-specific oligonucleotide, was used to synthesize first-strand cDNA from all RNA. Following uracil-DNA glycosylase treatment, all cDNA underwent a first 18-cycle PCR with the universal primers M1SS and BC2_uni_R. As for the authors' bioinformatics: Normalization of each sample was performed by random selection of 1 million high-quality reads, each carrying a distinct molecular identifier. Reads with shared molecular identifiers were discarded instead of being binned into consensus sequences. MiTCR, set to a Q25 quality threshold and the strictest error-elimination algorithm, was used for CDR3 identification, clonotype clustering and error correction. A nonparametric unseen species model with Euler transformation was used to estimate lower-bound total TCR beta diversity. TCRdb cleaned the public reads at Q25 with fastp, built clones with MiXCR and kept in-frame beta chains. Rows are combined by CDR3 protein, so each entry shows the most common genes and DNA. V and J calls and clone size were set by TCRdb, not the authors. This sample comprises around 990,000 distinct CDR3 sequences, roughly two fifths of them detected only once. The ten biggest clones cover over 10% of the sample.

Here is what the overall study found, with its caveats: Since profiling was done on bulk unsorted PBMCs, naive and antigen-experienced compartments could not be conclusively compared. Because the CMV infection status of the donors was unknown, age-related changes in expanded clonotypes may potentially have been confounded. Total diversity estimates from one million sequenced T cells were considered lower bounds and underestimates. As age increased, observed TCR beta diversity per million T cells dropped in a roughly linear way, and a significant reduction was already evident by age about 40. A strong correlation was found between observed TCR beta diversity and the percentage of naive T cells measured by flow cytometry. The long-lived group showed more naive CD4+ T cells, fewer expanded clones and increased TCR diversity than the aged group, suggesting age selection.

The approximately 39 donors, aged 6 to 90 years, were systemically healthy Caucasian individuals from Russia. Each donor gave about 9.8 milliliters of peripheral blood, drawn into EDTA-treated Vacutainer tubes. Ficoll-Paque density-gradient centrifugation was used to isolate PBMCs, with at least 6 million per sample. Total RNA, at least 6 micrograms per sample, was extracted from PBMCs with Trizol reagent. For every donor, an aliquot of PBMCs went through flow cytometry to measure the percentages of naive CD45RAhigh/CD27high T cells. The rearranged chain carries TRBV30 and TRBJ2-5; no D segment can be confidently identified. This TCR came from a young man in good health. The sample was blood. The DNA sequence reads TGTGCCTGCCGGGCGGAGACCCAGTACTTC. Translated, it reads CACRAETQYF.